What follows is one T cell receptor beta chain and its context. Sequencing used immunoSEQ multiplex PCR; TCRdb keeps in-frame clones, though not all of them. The sample yields fewer than 350,000 clones, approximately 83% seen once. This record belongs to a study of blood T cell repertoires in COVID-19. The V end lost 5 bases, the J end lost 5 bases, and 15 bases lay between the germline ends. The CDR3 runs to 14 residues. Per the germline V gene, CDR1 is SGHTA and CDR2 is FQGNSA. The V and J genes are TRBV7-2 and TRBJ2-5; TRBD2 is a possible D gene (6 bases). Sequenced material: PBMCs or T cells enriched from blood (not recorded which). The receptor was derived from a young man who had recovered from COVID-19. The chain's CDR3 is CASSAGIPLETQYF. As DNA, the CDR3 is TGTGCCAGCAGCGCGGGAATCCCGTTGGAGACCCAGTACTTC.